This is a list of T cell receptor beta chains from one sample in a study of blood T cells in healthy people across ages. TCRdb passed the 5' RACE reads through MiXCR, listing each CDR3 protein once. The data contain over 700,000 distinct CDR3 sequences, around 25% of them singletons. This sample also belongs to another study, concerning T cells of mothers and their children.

Sequenced: blood. These receptor sequences come from a boy under 18 in good health. CDR3s include the opening cysteine and the closing phenylalanine or tryptophan. A D gene is named only where the DNA matches it firmly. For some rows the clone size is stated as once, few or many, or as a class when expanded; others skip it.

d_call j_call clone_size v_call cdr3_nt cdr3_aa
TRBD1 TRBJ1-2 NA TRBV28 TGTGCCAGCAGTCCCCCCGGGACAGGGGATGGCTACACCTTC CASSPPGTGDGYTF
NA TRBJ1-4 few TRBV21-1 TGTGCCAGCAGCCCAGGACAGGGACACGAAAAACTGTTTTTT CASSPGQGHEKLFF
NA TRBJ2-3 NA TRBV11-2 TGTGCCAGCAGCTTAGTCTCCGGACAGGGGTTGAGCGGGGGTGTAACAGATACGCAGTATTTT CASSLVSGQGLSGGVTDTQYF
NA TRBJ2-5 few TRBV28 TGTGCCAGCAGTCCCAACGACGGGGAGACCCAGTACTTC CASSPNDGETQYF
NA TRBJ2-7 few TRBV6-2/TRBV6-3 TGTGCCAGCGGGGGGGACAGCTCCTACGAGCAGTACTTC CASGGDSSYEQYF
NA TRBJ2-7 NA TRBV20-1 TGCAGTGCTAGAGCCCGGAGGTCCTACGAGCAGTACTTC CSARARRSYEQYF
TRBD1 TRBJ2-7 NA TRBV28 TGTGCCAGCAGACCCCAGGACAGGTCCTACGAGCAGTACTTC CASRPQDRSYEQYF
NA TRBJ2-1 few TRBV20-1 TGCAGTGCTAGATCACGGATTAGCAGCTCCTACAATGAGCAGTTCTTC CSARSRISSSYNEQFF
TRBD1 TRBJ2-7 few TRBV9 TGTGCCAGCAGCGTCTCCGGACAGGGGGACTCCTACGAGCAGTACTTC CASSVSGQGDSYEQYF
TRBD2 TRBJ2-7 NA TRBV20-1 TGCAGTGTAGGTCTAGCGGGAGAGGGATACGAGCAGTACTTC CSVGLAGEGYEQYF
NA TRBJ2-3 NA TRBV7-2 TGTGCCAGCAGCTTAGCGGCTCTGTTGGAGGATACGCAGTATTTT CASSLAALLEDTQYF
NA TRBJ2-7 few TRBV10-2 TGCGCCAGCAGCCCCGCTCCCGGGTACGAGCAGTACTTC CASSPAPGYEQYF
TRBD2 TRBJ2-7 few TRBV4-1 TGCGCCAGCAGCCAATCCACCGGGACTAGCGGGAACTACGAGCAGTACTTC CASSQSTGTSGNYEQYF
NA TRBJ2-3 NA TRBV27 TGTGCCAGCAGTTTGAGAGCCAGCGGAAGCACAGATACGCAGTATTTT CASSLRASGSTDTQYF
NA TRBJ2-7 NA TRBV15 TGTGCCACCAGCAGAGATAACCGGCCCCTCGAGCAGTACTTC CATSRDNRPLEQYF
NA TRBJ2-1 NA TRBV5-1 TGCGCCAGCAGCTTGGAATACAGCAATGAGCAGTTCTTC CASSLEYSNEQFF
TRBD1 TRBJ2-5 NA TRBV7-2 TGTGCCAGCAGCTTGGACAGGGGGCAGACCCAGTACTTC CASSLDRGQTQYF
TRBD2 TRBJ2-5 NA TRBV24-1 TGTGCCACCAGTGATCCCGGGACTAGCAGGGGAGAGACCCAGTACTTC CATSDPGTSRGETQYF
TRBD1 TRBJ1-2 NA TRBV28 TGTGCCAGCAGTTTTGTGGACAGGGCGGACTATGGCTACACCTTC CASSFVDRADYGYTF
NA TRBJ2-5 many TRBV6-2/TRBV6-3 TGTGCCAGCAGTTCCCGGGATAGCCGGATACAAGAGACCCAGTACTTC CASSSRDSRIQETQYF
NA TRBJ2-1 few TRBV7-8 TGTGCCAGCAGCGGAGGGCCAGGGAATGAGCAGTTCTTC CASSGGPGNEQFF
NA TRBJ1-1 NA TRBV7-3 TGTGCCAGCAGCTTGTTATACCGGGGCGGGAACACTGAGGCTTTCTTT CASSLLYRGGNTEAFF
TRBD1 TRBJ1-2 NA TRBV29-1 TGCAGCGTTGAAGATGACAGGGCCAACTATGGCTACACCTTC CSVEDDRANYGYTF
TRBD2 TRBJ2-7 NA TRBV20-1 TGCAGTGCAGAGCGGGACTCCTACGAGCAGTACTTC CSAERDSYEQYF
TRBD2 TRBJ2-3 NA TRBV14 TGTGCCAGCAGCCAAGGACTAGCGGGGTTCACAGATACGCAGTATTTT CASSQGLAGFTDTQYF
NA TRBJ2-5 NA TRBV7-9 TGCGCCAGCAGTCCGATCCAGGGCGGGTACGGAGAGACCCAGTACTTC CASSPIQGGYGETQYF
NA TRBJ1-2 NA TRBV25-1 TGTGCCAGCAGTGAATACTGGGACCCTTATGGCTACACCTTC CASSEYWDPYGYTF
TRBD2 TRBJ2-1 few TRBV12-3/TRBV12-4 TGTGCCAGCACCTATAGGGCTAGCGGCGAGCAGTTCTTC CASTYRASGEQFF
TRBD1 TRBJ2-3 few TRBV29-1 TGCAGCGTACAATTAACAGGGGCAGATACGCAGTATTTT CSVQLTGADTQYF
NA TRBJ2-7 few TRBV25-1 TGTGCCAGCAGTGATCGACTCTCCTACGAGCAGTACTTC CASSDRLSYEQYF
NA TRBJ2-7 NA TRBV6-5 TGTGCCAGCAGTTACTCCCCAGGGCGCTACTACGAGCAGTACTTC CASSYSPGRYYEQYF
NA TRBJ2-3 few TRBV9 TGTGCCAGCAGCCCAGAGGGATTTAGTCTTACAGATACGCAGTATTTT CASSPEGFSLTDTQYF
TRBD1 TRBJ2-2 NA TRBV2 TGTGCCAGCATGCGTGGACAGGGGGTATCCGGGGAGCTGTTTTTT CASMRGQGVSGELFF
TRBD1 TRBJ2-1 NA TRBV6-1 TGTGCCAGCAAAGGGGACAGGAGTCGCAATGAGCAGTTCTTC CASKGDRSRNEQFF
NA TRBJ2-5 NA TRBV11-2 TGTGCCAGCAGCTTACGCGGGGCGGATGGTTGGACCCAGTACTTC CASSLRGADGWTQYF
TRBD2 TRBJ2-1 few TRBV29-1 TGCAGCGTTGATGGACTAGCGGTAGGCAATGAGCAGTTCTTC CSVDGLAVGNEQFF
NA TRBJ2-7 few TRBV13 TGTGCCAGCAGCCTCCGGAGTCCTCACGAGCAGTACTTC CASSLRSPHEQYF
TRBD1 TRBJ2-1 NA TRBV29-1 TGCAGCGTTTACGGGAGGACAGGGGACAATGAGCAGTTCTTC CSVYGRTGDNEQFF
TRBD2 TRBJ2-3 few TRBV28 TGTGCCAGCAGTTTTCCTTCAGCGGGAGTAGAAACAGATACGCAGTATTTT CASSFPSAGVETDTQYF
NA TRBJ1-3 NA TRBV6-1 TGTGCCAGCAACGAGGGAAGACCGAGATTCTCTGGAAACACCATATATTTT CASNEGRPRFSGNTIYF
TRBD2 TRBJ2-1 NA TRBV7-3 TGTGCCAGCAGCTTGACTAGCGGGACTTTAAGCTCCTACAATGAGCAGTTCTTC CASSLTSGTLSSYNEQFF
NA TRBJ2-5 few TRBV7-2 TGTGCCAGCACCAGAGAGCCACAGCTACAAGAGACCCAGTACTTC CASTREPQLQETQYF
TRBD1 TRBJ1-4 NA TRBV5-4 TGTGCCAGCAGCGGAGACAGGGGGTCCGCAACTAATGAAAAACTGTTTTTT CASSGDRGSATNEKLFF
TRBD1 TRBJ1-5 NA TRBV29-1 TGCAGCGTCGCAGACTACAGGGGGGACAATCAGCCCCAGCATTTT CSVADYRGDNQPQHF
NA TRBJ1-1 NA TRBV3-1 TGTGCCAGCAGCCGAAAAGGAGGTGAAGCTTTCTTT CASSRKGGEAFF
TRBD1 TRBJ1-1 NA TRBV12-3/TRBV12-4 TGTGCCAGCCATCGACAGGGTACGCTAAACACTGAAGCTTTCTTT CASHRQGTLNTEAFF
NA TRBJ1-2 NA TRBV12-3/TRBV12-4 TGTGCCGGCAGTTTAGCAGGGGTCTATGGCTACACCTTC CAGSLAGVYGYTF
NA TRBJ1-2 NA TRBV5-6 TGTGCCAGCAGCTTGCCGGACGCGATCGTAGTCCATGGCTACACCTTC CASSLPDAIVVHGYTF
TRBD2 TRBJ2-1 NA TRBV20-1 TGCAGTGCTAGTTATAGCGGGCTGGGTAGTAATGAGCAGTTCTTC CSASYSGLGSNEQFF
NA TRBJ1-1 NA TRBV20-1 TGCAGTGCTAGAGGCCCGACGACTGTTGGTTTCTTT CSARGPTTVGFF
NA TRBJ2-2 NA TRBV28 TGTGCCAGCTTAAGTGGGTCCGGGGAGCTGTTTTTT CASLSGSGELFF
TRBD1 TRBJ1-3 NA TRBV20-1 TGCAGTGCAGGTGCACAGGCGAGGGGGCGAGACACCATATATTTT CSAGAQARGRDTIYF
NA TRBJ2-3 NA TRBV29-1 TGCAGCGTTGACGGCCGAATAAGCACAGATACGCAGTATTTT CSVDGRISTDTQYF
NA TRBJ2-1 few TRBV29-1 TGCAGCGTTGAGCGGCAGGGTTTAGTGAATGAGCAGTTCTTC CSVERQGLVNEQFF
TRBD1 TRBJ1-4 NA TRBV7-9 TGTGCCAGCAGCCACATCGGACAGGGCGCAACTAATGAAAAACTGTTTTTT CASSHIGQGATNEKLFF